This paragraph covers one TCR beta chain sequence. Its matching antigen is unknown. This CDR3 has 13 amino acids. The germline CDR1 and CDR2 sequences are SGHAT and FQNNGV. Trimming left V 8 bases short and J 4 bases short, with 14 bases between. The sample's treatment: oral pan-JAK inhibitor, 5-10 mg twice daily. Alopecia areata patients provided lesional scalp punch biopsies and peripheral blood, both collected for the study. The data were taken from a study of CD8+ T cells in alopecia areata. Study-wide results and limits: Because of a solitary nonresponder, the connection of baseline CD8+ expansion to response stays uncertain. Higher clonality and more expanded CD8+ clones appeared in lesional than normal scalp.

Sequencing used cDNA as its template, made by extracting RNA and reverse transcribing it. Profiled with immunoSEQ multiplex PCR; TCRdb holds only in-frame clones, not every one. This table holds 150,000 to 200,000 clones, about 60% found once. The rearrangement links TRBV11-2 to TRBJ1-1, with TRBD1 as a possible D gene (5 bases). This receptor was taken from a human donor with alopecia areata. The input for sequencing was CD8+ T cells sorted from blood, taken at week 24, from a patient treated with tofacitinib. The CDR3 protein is CASPGATGTEAFF. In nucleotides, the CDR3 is TGTGCCAGCCCCGGGGCTACGGGCACTGAAGCTTTCTTT. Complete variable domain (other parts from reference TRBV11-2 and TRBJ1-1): EAGVAQSPRYKIIEKRQSVAFWCNPISGHATLYWYQQILGQGPKLLIQFQNNGVVDDSQLPKDRFSAERLKGVDSTLKIQPAKLEDSAVYLCASPGATGTEAFFGQGTRLTVV.